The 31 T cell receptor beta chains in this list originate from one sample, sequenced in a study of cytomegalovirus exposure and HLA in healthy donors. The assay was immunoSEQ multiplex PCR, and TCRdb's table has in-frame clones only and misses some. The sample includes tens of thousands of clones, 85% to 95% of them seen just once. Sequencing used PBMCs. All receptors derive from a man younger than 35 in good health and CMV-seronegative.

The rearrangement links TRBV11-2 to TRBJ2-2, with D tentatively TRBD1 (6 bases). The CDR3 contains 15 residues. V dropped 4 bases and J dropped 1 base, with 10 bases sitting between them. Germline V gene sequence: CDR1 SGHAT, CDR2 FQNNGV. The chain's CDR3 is CASSSVTGNTGELFF. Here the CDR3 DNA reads TGTGCCAGCAGCTCAGTGACAGGGAACACCGGGGAGCTGTTTTTT.

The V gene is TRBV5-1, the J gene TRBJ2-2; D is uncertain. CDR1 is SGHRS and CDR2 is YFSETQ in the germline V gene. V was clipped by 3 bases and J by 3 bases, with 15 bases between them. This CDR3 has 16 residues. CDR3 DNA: TGCGCCAGCAGCTCCGGTGTGGGTGCGGACACCGGGGAGCTGTTTTTT. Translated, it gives CASSSGVGADTGELFF.

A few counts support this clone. The CDR3 DNA reads TGTGCCAGCAGCCAAGATAAACAGTGGCTTAGCAATCAGCCCCAGCATTTT. Amino acids: CASSQDKQWLSNQPQHF. The rearrangement joins TRBV14 to TRBJ1-5; D is uncertain. The germline CDR1 and CDR2 sequences are SGHDN and FVKESK. The CDR3 spans 17 residues. Trimming removed 0 bases from V and 0 bases from J, with 12 bases in between. Combining the CDR3 with reference TRBV14 and TRBJ1-5 gives the whole variable domain EAGVTQFPSHSVIEKGQTVTLRCDPISGHDNLYWYRRVMGKEIKFLLHFVKESKQDESGMPNNRFLAERTGGTYSTLKVQPAELEDSGVYFCASSQDKQWLSNQPQHFGDGTRLSIL.

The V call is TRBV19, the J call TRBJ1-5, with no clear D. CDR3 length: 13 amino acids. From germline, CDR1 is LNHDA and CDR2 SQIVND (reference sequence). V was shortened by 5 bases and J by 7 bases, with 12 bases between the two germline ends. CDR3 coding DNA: TGTGCCAGTAGTCCCATAGGCGGGCAGCCCCAGCATTTT. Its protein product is CASSPIGGQPQHF.

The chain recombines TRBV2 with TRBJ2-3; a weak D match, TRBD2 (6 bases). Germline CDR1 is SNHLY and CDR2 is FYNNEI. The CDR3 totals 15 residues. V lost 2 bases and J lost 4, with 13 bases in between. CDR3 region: CASSEFRREPDTQYF. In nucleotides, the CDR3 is TGTGCCAGCAGTGAATTTCGGCGGGAACCAGATACGCAGTATTTT.

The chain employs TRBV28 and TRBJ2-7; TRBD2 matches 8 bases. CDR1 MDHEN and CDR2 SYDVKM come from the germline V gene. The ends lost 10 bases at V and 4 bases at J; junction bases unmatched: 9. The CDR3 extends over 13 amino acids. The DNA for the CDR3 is TGTGCCACCCTAGGACTAGCTGGGTACGAGCAGTACTTC. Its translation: CATLGLAGYEQYF.

CDR3 DNA: TGCGCCAGCAGCGCCGGAGGGTCGACAGATACGCAGTATTTT. It codes for CASSAGGSTDTQYF. This chain connects TRBV5-1 to TRBJ2-3; D might be TRBD2 (6 bases). This CDR3 spans 14 amino acids. The ends were cut back, 4 bases at V and 3 bases at J, with 12 bases in the middle. Germline V gene lookup returns CDR1 SGHRS and CDR2 YFSETQ.

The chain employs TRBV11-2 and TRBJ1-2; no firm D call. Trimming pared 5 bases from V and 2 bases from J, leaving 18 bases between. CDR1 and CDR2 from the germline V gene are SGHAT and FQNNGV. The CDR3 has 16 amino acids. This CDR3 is CASSLNLATSNYGYTF. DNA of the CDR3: TGTGCCAGCAGCCTAAACCTAGCGACATCCAACTATGGCTACACCTTC.

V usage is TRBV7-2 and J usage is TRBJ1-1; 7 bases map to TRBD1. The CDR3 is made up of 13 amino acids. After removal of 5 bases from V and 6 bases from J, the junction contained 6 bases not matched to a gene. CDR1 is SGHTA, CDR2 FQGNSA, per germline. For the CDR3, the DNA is TGTGCCAGCAGCGGTAACAGGGGCGCTGAAGCTTTCTTT. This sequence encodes CASSGNRGAEAFF.

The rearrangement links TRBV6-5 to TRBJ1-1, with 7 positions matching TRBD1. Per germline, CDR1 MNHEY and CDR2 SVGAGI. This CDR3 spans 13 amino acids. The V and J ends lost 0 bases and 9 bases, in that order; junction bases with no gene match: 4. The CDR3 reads CASSYSAGQKAFF. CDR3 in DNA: TGTGCCAGCAGTTACTCGGCGGGACAGAAAGCTTTCTTT.

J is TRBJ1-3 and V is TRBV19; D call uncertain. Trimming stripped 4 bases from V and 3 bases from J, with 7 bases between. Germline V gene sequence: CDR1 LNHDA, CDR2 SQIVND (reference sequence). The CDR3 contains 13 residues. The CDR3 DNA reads TGTGCCAGTAGTACAACGGTTGGAAACACCATATATTTT. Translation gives CASSTTVGNTIYF.

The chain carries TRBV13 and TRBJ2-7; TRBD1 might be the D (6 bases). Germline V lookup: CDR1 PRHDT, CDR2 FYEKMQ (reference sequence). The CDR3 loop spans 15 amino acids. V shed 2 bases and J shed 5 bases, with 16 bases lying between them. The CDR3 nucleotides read TGTGCCAGCAGCTTACTTAGAACAGGGCTAGACGAGCAGTACTTC. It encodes CASSLLRTGLDEQYF.

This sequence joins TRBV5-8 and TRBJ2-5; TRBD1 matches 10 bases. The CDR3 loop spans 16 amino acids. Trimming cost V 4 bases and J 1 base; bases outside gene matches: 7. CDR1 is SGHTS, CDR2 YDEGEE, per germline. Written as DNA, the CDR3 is TGTGCCAGCAGCCGCGGACAGGGGGTGACCCAAGAGACCCAGTACTTC. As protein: CASSRGQGVTQETQYF.

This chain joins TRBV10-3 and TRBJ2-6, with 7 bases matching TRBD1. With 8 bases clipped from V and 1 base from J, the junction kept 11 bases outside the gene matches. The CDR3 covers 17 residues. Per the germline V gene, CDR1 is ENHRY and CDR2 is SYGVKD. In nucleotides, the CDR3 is TGTGCCATCCGAAGGGACAGAGATTTTTCTGGGGCCAACGTCCTGACTTTC. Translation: CAIRRDRDFSGANVLTF.

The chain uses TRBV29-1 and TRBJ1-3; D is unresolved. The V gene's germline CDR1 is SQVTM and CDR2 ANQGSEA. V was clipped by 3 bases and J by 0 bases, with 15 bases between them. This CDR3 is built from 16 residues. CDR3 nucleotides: TGCAGCGTTGATACCCCTAAATCCCGCTCTGGAAACACCATATATTTT. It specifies CSVDTPKSRSGNTIYF.

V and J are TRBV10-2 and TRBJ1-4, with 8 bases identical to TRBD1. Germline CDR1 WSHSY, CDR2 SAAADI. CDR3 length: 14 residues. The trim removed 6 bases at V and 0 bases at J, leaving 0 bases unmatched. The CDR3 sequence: CASRQGATNEKLFF. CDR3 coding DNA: TGCGCCAGCAGACAGGGGGCAACTAATGAAAAACTGTTTTTT.

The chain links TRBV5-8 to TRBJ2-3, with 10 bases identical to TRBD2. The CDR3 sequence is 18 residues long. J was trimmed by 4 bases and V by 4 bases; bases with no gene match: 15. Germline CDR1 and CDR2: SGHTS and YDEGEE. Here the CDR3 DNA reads TGTGCCAGCAGCCAGAGGACTAGCGGCGGTTTGGTGGCAGATACGCAGTATTTT. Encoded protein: CASSQRTSGGLVADTQYF.

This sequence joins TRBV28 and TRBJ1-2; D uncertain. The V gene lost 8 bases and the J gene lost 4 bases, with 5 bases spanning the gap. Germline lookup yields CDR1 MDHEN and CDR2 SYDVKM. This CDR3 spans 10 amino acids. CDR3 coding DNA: TGTGCCAGCGGCCGCTATGGCTACACCTTC. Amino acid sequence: CASGRYGYTF.

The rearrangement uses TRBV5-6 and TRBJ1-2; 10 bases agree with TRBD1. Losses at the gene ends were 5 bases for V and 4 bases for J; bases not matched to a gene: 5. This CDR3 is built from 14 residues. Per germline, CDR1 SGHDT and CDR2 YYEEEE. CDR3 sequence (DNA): TGTGCCAGCAGTAAGACAGGGGGCGTCTATGGCTACACCTTC. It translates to CASSKTGGVYGYTF.

CDR3 loop: CASSFAGGSDEQFF. The CDR3 bases are TGTGCCAGCAGCTTCGCAGGGGGCAGCGATGAGCAGTTCTTC. The V call is TRBV5-6, the J call TRBJ2-1; 8 bases agree with TRBD1. CDR3 length: 14 amino acids. The J segment lost 8 bases and the V segment lost 2 bases, leaving 6 bases of the junction unmatched. Germline V gene sequence: CDR1 SGHDT, CDR2 YYEEEE.

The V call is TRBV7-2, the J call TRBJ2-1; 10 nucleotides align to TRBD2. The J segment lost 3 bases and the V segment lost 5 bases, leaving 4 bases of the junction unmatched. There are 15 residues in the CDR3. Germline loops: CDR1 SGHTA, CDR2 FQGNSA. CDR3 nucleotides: TGTGCCAGCAGCCACCCTAGCGGGAGCTACAATGAGCAGTTCTTC. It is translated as CASSHPSGSYNEQFF.

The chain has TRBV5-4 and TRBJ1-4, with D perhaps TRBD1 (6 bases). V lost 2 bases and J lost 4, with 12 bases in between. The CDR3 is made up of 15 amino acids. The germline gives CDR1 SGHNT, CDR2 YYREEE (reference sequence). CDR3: CASSFTTGFNEKLFF. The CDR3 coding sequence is TGTGCCAGCAGCTTCACTACAGGGTTTAATGAAAAACTGTTTTTT.

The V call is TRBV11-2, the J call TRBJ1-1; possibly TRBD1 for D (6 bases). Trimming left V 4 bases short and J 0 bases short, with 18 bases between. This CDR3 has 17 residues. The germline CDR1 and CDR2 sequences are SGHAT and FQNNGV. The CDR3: CASSSGTGHYMNTEAFF. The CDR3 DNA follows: TGTGCCAGCAGCTCTGGCACGGGACACTACATGAACACTGAAGCTTTCTTT.

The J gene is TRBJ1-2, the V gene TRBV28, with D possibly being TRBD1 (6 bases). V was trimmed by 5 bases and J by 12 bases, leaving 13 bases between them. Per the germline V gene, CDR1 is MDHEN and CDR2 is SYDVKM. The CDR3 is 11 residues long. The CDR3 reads CASSGGQEDTF. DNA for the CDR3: TGTGCCAGCAGTGGGGGACAAGAGGACACCTTC.

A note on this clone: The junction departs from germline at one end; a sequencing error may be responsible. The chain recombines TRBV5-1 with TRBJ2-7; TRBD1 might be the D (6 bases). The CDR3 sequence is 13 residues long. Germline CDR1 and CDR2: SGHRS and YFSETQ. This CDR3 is CASSPNPTGQPNF. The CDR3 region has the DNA TGCGCCAGCAGCCCGAACCCGACGGGACAACCCAACTTC.

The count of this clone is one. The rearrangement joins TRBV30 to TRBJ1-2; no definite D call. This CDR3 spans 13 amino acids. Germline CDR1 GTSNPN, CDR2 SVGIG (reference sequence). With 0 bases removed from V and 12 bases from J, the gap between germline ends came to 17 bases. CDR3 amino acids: CAWSVGRRRAHTF. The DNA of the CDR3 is TGTGCCTGGAGTGTAGGGAGAAGGAGGGCTCACACCTTC. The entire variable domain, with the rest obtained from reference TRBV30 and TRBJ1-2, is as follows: SQTIHQWPATLVQPVGSPLSLECTVEGTSNPNLYWYRQAAGRGLQLLFYSVGIGQISSEVPQNLSASRPQDRQFILSSKKLLLSDSGFYLCAWSVGRRRAHTFGSGTRLTVV.

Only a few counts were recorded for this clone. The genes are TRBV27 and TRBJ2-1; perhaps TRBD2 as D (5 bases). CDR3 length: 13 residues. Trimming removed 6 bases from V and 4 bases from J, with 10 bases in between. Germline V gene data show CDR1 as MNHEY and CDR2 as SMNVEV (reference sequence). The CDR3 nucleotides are TGTGCCAGCAGAGTCGAGGGTTACAATGAGCAGTTCTTC. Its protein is CASRVEGYNEQFF.

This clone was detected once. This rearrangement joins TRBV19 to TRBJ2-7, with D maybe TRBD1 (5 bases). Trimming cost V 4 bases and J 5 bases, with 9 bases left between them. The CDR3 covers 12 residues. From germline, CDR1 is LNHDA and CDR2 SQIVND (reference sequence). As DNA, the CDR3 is TGTGCCAGTAGTACCCCAGGGCACGAGCAGTACTTC. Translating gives CASSTPGHEQYF.

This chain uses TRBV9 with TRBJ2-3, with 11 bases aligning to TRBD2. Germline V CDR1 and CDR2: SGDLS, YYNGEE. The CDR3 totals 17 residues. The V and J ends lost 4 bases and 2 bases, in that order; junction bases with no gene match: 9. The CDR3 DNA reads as TGTGCCAGCAGCACGGAGGGGACTAGCGGATACACAGATACGCAGTATTTT. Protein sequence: CASSTEGTSGYTDTQYF.

The CDR3 DNA reads TGTGCCTGGAGTGTAACAGGGGGGGTCACTGAAGCTTTCTTT. This sequence encodes CAWSVTGGVTEAFF. The chain links TRBV30 to TRBJ1-1, with TRBD1 identical over 8 bases. Trimming at V came to 0 bases and at J to 4 bases, leaving 4 bases not matched to a gene. CDR1 is GTSNPN and CDR2 is SVGIG in the germline V gene (reference sequence). There are 14 residues in the CDR3.

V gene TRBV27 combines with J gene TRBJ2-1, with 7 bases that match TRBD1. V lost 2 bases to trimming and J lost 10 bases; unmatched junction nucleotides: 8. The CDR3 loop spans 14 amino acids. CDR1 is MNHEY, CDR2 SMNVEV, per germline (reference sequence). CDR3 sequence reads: CASSLGTEQLEQFF. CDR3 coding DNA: TGTGCCAGCAGTTTAGGGACAGAGCAATTAGAGCAGTTCTTC.